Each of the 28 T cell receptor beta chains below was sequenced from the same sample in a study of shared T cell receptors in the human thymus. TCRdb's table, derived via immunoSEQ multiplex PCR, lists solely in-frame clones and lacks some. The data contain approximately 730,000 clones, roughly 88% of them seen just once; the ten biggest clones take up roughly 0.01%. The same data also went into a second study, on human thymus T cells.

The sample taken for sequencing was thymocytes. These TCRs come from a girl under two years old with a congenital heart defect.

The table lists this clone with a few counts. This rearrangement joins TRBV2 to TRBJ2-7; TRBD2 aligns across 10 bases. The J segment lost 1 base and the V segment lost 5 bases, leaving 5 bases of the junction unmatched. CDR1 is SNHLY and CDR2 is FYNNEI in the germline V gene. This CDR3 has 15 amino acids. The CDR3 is CASSLLAGKSYEQYF. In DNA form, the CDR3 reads TGTGCCAGCAGTCTACTAGCGGGGAAATCCTACGAGCAGTACTTC.

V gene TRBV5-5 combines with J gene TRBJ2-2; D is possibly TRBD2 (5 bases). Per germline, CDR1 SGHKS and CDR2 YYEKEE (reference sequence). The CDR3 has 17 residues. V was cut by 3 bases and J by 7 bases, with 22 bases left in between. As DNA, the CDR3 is TGTGCCAGCAGCTCCCGGGTTCAACCTAGAGCGGACGGGGAGCTGTTTTTT. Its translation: CASSSRVQPRADGELFF.

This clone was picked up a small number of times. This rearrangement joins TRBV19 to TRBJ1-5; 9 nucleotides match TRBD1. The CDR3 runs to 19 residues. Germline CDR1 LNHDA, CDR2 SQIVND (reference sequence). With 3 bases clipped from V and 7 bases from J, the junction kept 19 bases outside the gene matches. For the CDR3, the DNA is TGTGCCAGTAGTATCAAAGGGAAGGGGGGACAGGGTAGTCACCAGCCCCAGCATTTT. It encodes CASSIKGKGGQGSHQPQHF.

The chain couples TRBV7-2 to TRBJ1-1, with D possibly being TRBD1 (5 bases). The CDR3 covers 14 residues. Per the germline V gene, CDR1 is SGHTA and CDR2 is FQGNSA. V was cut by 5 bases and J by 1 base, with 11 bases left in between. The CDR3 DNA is TGTGCCAGCAGCCTTGGACACGCGAACACTGAAGCTTTCTTT. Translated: CASSLGHANTEAFF.

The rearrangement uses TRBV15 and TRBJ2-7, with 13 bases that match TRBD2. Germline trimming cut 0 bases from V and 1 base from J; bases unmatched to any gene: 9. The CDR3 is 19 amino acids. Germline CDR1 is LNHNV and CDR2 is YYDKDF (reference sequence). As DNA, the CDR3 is TGTGCCACCAGCAGAGATTTCGTAGGACTAGCGGGGGATTCCTACGAGCAGTACTTC. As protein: CATSRDFVGLAGDSYEQYF.

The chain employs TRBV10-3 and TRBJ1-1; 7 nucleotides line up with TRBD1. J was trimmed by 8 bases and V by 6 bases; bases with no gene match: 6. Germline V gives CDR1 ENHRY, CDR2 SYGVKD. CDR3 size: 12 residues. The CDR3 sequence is CAISGRGQEAFF. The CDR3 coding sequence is TGTGCCATCAGCGGCCGGGGACAGGAAGCTTTCTTT.

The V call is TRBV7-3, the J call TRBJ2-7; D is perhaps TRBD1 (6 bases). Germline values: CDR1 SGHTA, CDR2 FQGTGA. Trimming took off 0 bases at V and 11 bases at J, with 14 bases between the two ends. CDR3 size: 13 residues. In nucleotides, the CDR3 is TGTGCCAGCAGCTTAACCTCAGGGGAGTGGGAGTACTTC. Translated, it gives CASSLTSGEWEYF.

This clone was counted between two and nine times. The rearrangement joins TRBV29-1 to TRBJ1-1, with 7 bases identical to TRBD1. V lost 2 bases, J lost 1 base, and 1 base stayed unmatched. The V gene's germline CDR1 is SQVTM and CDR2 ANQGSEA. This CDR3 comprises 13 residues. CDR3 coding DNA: TGCAGCGTTGAAAGGGGGCCGAACACTGAAGCTTTCTTT. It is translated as CSVERGPNTEAFF.

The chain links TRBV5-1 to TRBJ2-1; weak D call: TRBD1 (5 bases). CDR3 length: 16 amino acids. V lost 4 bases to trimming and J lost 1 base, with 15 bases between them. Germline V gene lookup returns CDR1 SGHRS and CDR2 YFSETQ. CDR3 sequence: CASSSPGSPSYNEQFF. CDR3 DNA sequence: TGCGCCAGCAGCAGCCCAGGGTCCCCTTCCTACAATGAGCAGTTCTTC.

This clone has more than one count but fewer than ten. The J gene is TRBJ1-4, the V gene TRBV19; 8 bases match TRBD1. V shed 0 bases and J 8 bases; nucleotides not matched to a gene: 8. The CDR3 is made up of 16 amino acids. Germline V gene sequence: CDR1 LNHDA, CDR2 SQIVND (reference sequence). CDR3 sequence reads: CASSIENETGEEKLFF. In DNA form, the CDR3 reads TGTGCCAGTAGTATAGAAAACGAGACAGGGGAGGAAAAACTGTTTTTT.

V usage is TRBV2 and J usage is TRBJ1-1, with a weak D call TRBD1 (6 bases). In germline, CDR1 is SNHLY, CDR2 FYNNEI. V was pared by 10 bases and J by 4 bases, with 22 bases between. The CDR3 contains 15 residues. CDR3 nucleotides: TGTGCCACCTCAAGGGGACACCCTTTGAGCACTGAAGCTTTCTTT. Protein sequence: CATSRGHPLSTEAFF.

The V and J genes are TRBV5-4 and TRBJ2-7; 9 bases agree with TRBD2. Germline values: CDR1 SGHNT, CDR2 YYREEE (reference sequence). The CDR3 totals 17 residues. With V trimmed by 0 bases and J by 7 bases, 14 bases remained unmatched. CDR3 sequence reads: CASSLAWSGGTPREQYF. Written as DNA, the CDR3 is TGTGCCAGCAGCTTGGCGTGGAGCGGGGGGACCCCGCGGGAGCAGTACTTC.

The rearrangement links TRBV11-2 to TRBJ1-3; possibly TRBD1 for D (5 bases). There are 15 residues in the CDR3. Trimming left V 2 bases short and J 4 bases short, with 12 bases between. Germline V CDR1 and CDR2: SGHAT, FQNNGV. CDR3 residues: CASSLLPGFGNTIYF. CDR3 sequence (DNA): TGTGCCAGCAGCTTACTCCCAGGGTTCGGAAACACCATATATTTT.

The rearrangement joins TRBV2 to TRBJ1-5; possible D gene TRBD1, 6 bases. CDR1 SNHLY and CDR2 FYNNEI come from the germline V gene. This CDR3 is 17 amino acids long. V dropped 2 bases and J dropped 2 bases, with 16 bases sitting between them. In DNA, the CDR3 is TGTGCCAGCAGTGAAAGTTGGAAAACAGGGCGCAATCAGCCCCAGCATTTT. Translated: CASSESWKTGRNQPQHF.

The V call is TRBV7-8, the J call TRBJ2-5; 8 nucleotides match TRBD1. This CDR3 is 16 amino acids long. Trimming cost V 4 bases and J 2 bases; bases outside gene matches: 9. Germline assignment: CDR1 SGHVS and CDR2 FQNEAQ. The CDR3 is CASSSSGTGGQETQYF. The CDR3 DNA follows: TGTGCCAGCAGCTCATCAGGGACAGGTGGACAAGAGACCCAGTACTTC.

For the CDR3, the DNA is TGTGCCAGCAGACCCACAGGGTTCTCGGCCAAACTAGAAAAACTGTTTTTT. As protein: CASRPTGFSAKLEKLFF. The chain combines TRBV27 with TRBJ1-4, with D possibly being TRBD1 (6 bases). V shed 6 bases and J shed 8 bases, with 25 bases lying between them. The CDR3 is made up of 17 amino acids. The germline V gene has CDR1 MNHEY and CDR2 SMNVEV (reference sequence). The whole variable domain, filled in from reference TRBV27 and TRBJ1-4, reads EAQVTQNPRYLITVTGKKLTVTCSQNMNHEYMSWYRQDPGLGLRQIYYSMNVEVTDKGDVPEGYKVSRKEKRNFPLILESPSPNQTSLYFCASRPTGFSAKLEKLFFGSGTQLSVL.

Written as DNA, the CDR3 is TGTGCCAGCAGCTTGGTGAACATTTTCGATTCTGGGGCCAACGTCCTGACTTTC. Translation gives CASSLVNIFDSGANVLTF. V is TRBV5-8 and J is TRBJ2-6; no clear D. The CDR3 totals 18 residues. Germline CDR1 reads SGHTS; CDR2 reads YDEGEE. Trimming left V 0 bases short and J 1 base short, with 14 bases between. The whole variable domain, remainder taken from reference TRBV5-8 and TRBJ2-6, is EAGVTQSPTHLIKTRGQQATLRCSPISGHTSVYWYQQALGLGLQFLLWYDEGEERNRGNFPPRFSGRQFPNYSSELNVNALELEDSALYLCASSLVNIFDSGANVLTFGAGSRLTVL.

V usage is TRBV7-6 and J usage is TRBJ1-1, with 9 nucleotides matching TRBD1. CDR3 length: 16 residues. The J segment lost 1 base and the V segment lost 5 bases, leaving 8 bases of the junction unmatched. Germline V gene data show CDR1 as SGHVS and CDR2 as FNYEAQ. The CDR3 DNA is TGTGCCAGCAGCCCCGCTAGGACAGGGGAGAACACTGAAGCTTTCTTT. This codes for CASSPARTGENTEAFF.

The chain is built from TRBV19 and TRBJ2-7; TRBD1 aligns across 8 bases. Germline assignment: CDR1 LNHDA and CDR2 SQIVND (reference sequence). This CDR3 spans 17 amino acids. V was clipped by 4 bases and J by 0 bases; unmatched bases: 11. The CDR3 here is CASSTFKDRAGSYEQYF. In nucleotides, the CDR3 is TGTGCCAGTAGTACCTTCAAGGACAGGGCCGGCTCCTACGAGCAGTACTTC.

The CDR3 is CASSLAQGEGYEQYF. The CDR3 region has the DNA TGTGCCAGCAGTTTGGCGCAGGGTGAAGGGTACGAGCAGTACTTC. The chain links TRBV6-5 to TRBJ2-7; perhaps TRBD1 as D (5 bases). Germline V CDR1 and CDR2: MNHEY, SVGAGI. This CDR3 has 15 amino acids. V lost 4 bases and J lost 4, with 17 bases in between.

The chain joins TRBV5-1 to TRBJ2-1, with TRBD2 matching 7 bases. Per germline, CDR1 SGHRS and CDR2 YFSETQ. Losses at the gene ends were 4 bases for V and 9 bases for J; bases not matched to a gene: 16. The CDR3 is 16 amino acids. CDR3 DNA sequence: TGCGCCAGCAGCCTTGTGCTACTAGCGCCTACGGGTGAGCAGTTCTTC. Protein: CASSLVLLAPTGEQFF.

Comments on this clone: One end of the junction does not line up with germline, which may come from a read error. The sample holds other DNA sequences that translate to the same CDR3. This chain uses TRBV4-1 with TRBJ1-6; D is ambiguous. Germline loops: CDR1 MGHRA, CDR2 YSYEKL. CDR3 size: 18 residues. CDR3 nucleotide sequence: TGCGCCAGCAGCCAAGTTAGCTCCAAGACCGGTTATAATTCGCCCCTCCACTTT. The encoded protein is CASSQVSSKTGYNSPLHF.

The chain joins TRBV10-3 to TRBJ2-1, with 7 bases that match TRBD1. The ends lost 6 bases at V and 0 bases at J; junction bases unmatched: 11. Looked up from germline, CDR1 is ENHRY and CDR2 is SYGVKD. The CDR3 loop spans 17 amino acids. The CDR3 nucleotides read TGTGCCATCAGCCACGCCGTACAGGGGAGCTCCTACAATGAGCAGTTCTTC. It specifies CAISHAVQGSSYNEQFF.

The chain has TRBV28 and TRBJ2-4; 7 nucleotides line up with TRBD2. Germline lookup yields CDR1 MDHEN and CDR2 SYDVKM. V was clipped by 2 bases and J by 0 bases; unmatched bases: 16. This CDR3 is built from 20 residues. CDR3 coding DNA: TGTGCCAGCAGTTTACGCATGGGAGGGAGGCGCCCTCGAGCCAAAAACATTCAGTACTTC. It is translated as CASSLRMGGRRPRAKNIQYF.

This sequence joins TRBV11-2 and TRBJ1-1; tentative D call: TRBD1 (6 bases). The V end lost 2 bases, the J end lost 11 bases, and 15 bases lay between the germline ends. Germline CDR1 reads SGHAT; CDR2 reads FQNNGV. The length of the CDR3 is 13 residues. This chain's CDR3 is CASSLTLGADAFF. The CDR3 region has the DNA TGTGCCAGCAGCTTAACTTTGGGGGCAGACGCTTTCTTT.

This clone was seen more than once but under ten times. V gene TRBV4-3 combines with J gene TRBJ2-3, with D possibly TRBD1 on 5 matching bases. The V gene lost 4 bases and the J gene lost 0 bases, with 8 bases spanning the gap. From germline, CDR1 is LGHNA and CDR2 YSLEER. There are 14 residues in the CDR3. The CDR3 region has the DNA TGCGCCAGCAGCCGCCAGGGCAGCACAGATACGCAGTATTTT. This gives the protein CASSRQGSTDTQYF.

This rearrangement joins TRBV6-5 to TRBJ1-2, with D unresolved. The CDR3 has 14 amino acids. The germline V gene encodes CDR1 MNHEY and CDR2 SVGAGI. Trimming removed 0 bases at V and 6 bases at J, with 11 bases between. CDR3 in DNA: TGTGCCAGCAGTTACTCGAGGTCAAACCATGGCTACACCTTC. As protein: CASSYSRSNHGYTF.

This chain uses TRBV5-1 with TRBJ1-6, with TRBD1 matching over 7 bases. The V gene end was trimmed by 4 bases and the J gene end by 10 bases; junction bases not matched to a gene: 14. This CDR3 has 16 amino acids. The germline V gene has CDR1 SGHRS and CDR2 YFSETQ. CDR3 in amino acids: CASSDQTGTERSPLHF. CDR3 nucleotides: TGCGCCAGCAGCGACCAGACAGGGACTGAGAGGTCACCCCTCCACTTT.